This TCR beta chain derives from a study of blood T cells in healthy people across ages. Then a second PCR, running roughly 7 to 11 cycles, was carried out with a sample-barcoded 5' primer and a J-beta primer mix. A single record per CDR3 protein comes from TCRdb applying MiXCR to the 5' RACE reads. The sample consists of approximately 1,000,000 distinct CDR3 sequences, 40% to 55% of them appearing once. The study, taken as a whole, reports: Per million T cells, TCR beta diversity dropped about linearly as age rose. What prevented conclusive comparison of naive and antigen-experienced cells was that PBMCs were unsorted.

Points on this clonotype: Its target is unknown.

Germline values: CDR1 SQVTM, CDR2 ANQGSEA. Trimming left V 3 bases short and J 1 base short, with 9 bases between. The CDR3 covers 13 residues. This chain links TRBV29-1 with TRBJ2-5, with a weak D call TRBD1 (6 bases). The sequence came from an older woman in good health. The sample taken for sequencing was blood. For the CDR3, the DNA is TGCAGCGTTGACAAGGACAGCCAAGAGACCCAGTACTTC. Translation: CSVDKDSQETQYF.